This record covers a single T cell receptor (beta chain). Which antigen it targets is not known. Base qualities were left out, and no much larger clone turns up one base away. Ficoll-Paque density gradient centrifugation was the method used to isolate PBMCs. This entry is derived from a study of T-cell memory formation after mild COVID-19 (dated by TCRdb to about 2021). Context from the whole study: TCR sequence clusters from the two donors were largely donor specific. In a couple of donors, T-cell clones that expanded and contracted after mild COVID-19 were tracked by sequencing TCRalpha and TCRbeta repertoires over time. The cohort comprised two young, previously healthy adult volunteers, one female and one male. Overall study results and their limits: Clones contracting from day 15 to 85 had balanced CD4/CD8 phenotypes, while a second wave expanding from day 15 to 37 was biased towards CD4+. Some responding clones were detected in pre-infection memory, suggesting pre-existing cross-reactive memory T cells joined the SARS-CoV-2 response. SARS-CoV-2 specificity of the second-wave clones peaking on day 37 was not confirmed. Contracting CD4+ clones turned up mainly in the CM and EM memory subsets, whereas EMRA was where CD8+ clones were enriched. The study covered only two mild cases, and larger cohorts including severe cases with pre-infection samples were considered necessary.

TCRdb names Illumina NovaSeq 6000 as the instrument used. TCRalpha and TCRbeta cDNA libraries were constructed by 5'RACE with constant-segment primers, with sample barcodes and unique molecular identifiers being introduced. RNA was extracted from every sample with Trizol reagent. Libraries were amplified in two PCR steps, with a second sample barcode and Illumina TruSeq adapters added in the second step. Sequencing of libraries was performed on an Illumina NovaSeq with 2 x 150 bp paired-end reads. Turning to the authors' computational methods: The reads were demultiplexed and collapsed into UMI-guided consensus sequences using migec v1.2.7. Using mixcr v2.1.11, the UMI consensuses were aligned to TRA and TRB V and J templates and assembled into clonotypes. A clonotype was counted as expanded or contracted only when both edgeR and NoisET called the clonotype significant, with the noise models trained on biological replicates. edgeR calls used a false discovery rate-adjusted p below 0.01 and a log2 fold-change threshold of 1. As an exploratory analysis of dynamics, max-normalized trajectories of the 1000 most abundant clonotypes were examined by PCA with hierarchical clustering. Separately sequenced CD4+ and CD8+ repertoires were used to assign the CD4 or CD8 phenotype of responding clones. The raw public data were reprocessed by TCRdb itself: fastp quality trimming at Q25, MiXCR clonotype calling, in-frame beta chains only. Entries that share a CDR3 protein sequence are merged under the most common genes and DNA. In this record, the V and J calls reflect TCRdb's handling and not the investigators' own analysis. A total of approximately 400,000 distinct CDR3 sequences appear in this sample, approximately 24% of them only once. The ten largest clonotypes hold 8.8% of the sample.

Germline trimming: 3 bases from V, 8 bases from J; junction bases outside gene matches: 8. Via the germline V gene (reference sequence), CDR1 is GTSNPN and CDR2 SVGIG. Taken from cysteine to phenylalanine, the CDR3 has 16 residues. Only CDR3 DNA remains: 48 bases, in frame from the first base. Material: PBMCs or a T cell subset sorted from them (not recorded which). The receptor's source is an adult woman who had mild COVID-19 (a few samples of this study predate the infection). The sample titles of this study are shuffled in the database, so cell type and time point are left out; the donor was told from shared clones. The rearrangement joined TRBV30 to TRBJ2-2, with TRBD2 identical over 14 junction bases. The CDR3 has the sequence CAWRGPGLAGEGELFF. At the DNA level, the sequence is TGTGCCTGGAGGGGGCCGGGACTAGCGGGGGAAGGGGAGCTGTTTTTT.